The 25 T cell receptor beta chains below were found in one sample sequenced in a study of cytomegalovirus exposure and HLA in healthy donors. Both 60 Vbeta primers and 13 Jbeta primers went into the PCR. Sequenced by immunoSEQ multiplex PCR; TCRdb stores in-frame clones only, minus some. Found here are over 150,000 clones, around 68% of them singletons; the top ten hold approximately 1.3%. Sequencing was carried out using PBMCs. The receptors were sampled from a man in his fifties or sixties in good health and CMV-seronegative.

CDR3: CASSLSSPGTEAFF. The CDR3 DNA is TGTGCCAGTAGTCTAAGTTCTCCCGGGACTGAAGCTTTCTTT. V gene TRBV19 combines with J gene TRBJ1-1; no clear D gene. Germline loops: CDR1 LNHDA, CDR2 SQIVND (reference sequence). V was pared by 5 bases and J by 5 bases, with 15 bases between. The CDR3 covers 14 residues. The full variable domain, its missing parts supplied by reference TRBV19 and TRBJ1-1, is DGGITQSPKYLFRKEGQNVTLSCEQNLNHDAMYWYRQDPGQGLRLIYYSQIVNDFQKGDIAEGYSVSREKKESFPLTVTSAQKNPTAFYLCASSLSSPGTEAFFGQGTRLTVV.

The genes are TRBV6-4 and TRBJ1-1; a possible D gene is TRBD1 (5 bases). Germline-derived CDR1 and CDR2 are MRHNA and SNTAGT. There are 15 residues in the CDR3. Between the trimmed V and J ends, which lost 5 bases and 1 base, there was a span of 14 bases. CDR3 residues: CASSKPPGGNTEAFF. CDR3 DNA sequence: TGTGCCAGCAGTAAACCGCCCGGGGGGAACACTGAAGCTTTCTTT.

This clone was seen a single time. The V and J genes are TRBV6-5 and TRBJ2-7, with a tentative D call TRBD2 (6 bases). Trimming removed 2 bases from V and 4 bases from J, with 12 bases in between. The CDR3 covers 14 residues. Germline lookup yields CDR1 MNHEY and CDR2 SVGAGI. The CDR3 DNA sequence: TGTGCCAGCAGTTACGCGGCAGGGAGGTACGAGCAGTACTTC. Amino acids: CASSYAAGRYEQYF.

The chain recombines TRBV27 with TRBJ2-5; TRBD1 matches 8 bases. Germline V gene sequence: CDR1 MNHEY, CDR2 SMNVEV (reference sequence). The V segment lost 5 bases and the J segment 2 bases; nucleotides outside the gene matches: 4. CDR3 size: 14 residues. CDR3 amino acids: CASSPRQGQETQYF. As DNA, the CDR3 is TGTGCCAGCAGTCCTCGACAGGGGCAAGAGACCCAGTACTTC.

This chain connects TRBV7-2 to TRBJ2-7, with TRBD1 matching 7 bases. V gave up 2 bases and J gave up 7 bases; unmatched junction bases: 5. This CDR3 is built from 13 residues. Germline CDR1 is SGHTA and CDR2 is FQGNSA. The CDR3 DNA reads as TGTGCCAGCAGCTTATTCGCAGGGGGAGAGCAGTACTTC. Its protein is CASSLFAGGEQYF.

The chain is built from TRBV4-3 and TRBJ1-2; no clear D. CDR1 is LGHNA and CDR2 is YSLEER in the germline V gene. CDR3 length: 14 amino acids. Trimming removed 1 base at V and 0 bases at J, with 6 bases between. The CDR3 loop reads CASSQGRSNYGYTF. The DNA for the CDR3 is TGCGCCAGCAGCCAAGGCAGATCTAACTATGGCTACACCTTC.

The gene calls are TRBV10-2 and TRBJ1-1; tentative D call: TRBD1 (6 bases). Germline lookup yields CDR1 WSHSY and CDR2 SAAADI. The length of the CDR3 is 19 residues. V lost 3 bases, J lost 3 bases, and 26 bases lay in between. CDR3 amino acids: CASSDPDDRTFSRDTEAFF. In DNA form, the CDR3 reads TGCGCCAGCAGTGACCCCGATGACAGGACTTTCTCAAGGGACACTGAAGCTTTCTTT.

The V call is TRBV19, the J call TRBJ1-6; TRBD1 might be the D (5 bases). The CDR3 covers 14 residues. Deletions cut 8 bases from V and 4 bases from J, with 12 bases between. The germline V gene has CDR1 LNHDA and CDR2 SQIVND (reference sequence). The CDR3 DNA reads TGTGCCAGTCACGACAGTAGGTATAATTCACCCCTCCACTTT. It yields the protein CASHDSRYNSPLHF. The variable domain in full, with the rest retrieved from reference TRBV19 and TRBJ1-6, is DGGITQSPKYLFRKEGQNVTLSCEQNLNHDAMYWYRQDPGQGLRLIYYSQIVNDFQKGDIAEGYSVSREKKESFPLTVTSAQKNPTAFYLCASHDSRYNSPLHFGNGTRLTVT.

A few counts support this clone. This chain joins TRBV18 and TRBJ2-7; 7 bases are a match to TRBD1. The CDR3 extends over 14 amino acids. V lost 8 bases, J lost 1 base, and 8 bases stayed unmatched. Germline loops: CDR1 KGHSH, CDR2 LQKENI. DNA for the CDR3: TGTGCCAGCGCAGAGGGGGCAGTTTCCTACGAGCAGTACTTC. This gives the protein CASAEGAVSYEQYF.

This chain links TRBV10-3 with TRBJ2-1, with 11 bases lining up with TRBD2. The CDR3 sequence is 15 residues long. The germline V gene encodes CDR1 ENHRY and CDR2 SYGVKD. V shed 6 bases and J 2 bases; nucleotides not matched to a gene: 3. CDR3 sequence reads: CAISLLAGAYNEQFF. In DNA form, the CDR3 reads TGTGCCATCAGCCTACTAGCGGGGGCCTACAATGAGCAGTTCTTC.

The gene calls are TRBV5-5 and TRBJ2-5; 9 bases match TRBD1. The ends lost 4 bases at V and 4 bases at J; junction bases unmatched: 11. Looked up from germline, CDR1 is SGHKS and CDR2 is YYEKEE (reference sequence). CDR3 size: 16 residues. In DNA, the CDR3 is TGTGCCAGCAGCCGTCCTGCGGGACAGGGTTTAGAGACCCAGTACTTC. Protein: CASSRPAGQGLETQYF.

The V call is TRBV6-1, the J call TRBJ1-4, with D unresolved. Germline V gene sequence: CDR1 MNHNS, CDR2 SASEGT. The CDR3 extends over 12 amino acids. V lost 6 bases to trimming and J lost 7 bases, with 9 bases between them. CDR3 sequence (DNA): TGTGCCAGCAGGGGCAACGGTGAAAAACTGTTTTTT. Encoded protein: CASRGNGEKLFF.

This clone occurred a few times. CDR3 DNA sequence: TGTGCCAGCAGTGAAGACAGGGGAGCTGGGGCCAACGTCCTGACTTTC. Translation: CASSEDRGAGANVLTF. The chain joins TRBV6-1 to TRBJ2-6, with TRBD1 matching 7 bases. CDR1 and CDR2 (germline): MNHNS, SASEGT. After removal of 1 base from V and 2 bases from J, the junction contained 2 bases not matched to a gene. The CDR3 is 16 residues long.

Concerning this clone: The junction departs from germline at one end; a sequencing error may be responsible. This sequence joins TRBV4-2 and TRBJ2-2, with D uncertain. The length of the CDR3 is 17 residues. Germline CDR1 LGHNA, CDR2 YNFKEQ. DNA for the CDR3: TGTGCCAGCAGCCAAGATTCAACATTCAGGAACTCCGGGGAGCTGTTTTTT. Its translation is CASSQDSTFRNSGELFF.

In this sample, this clone turned up a few times. The CDR3 spells CASSERATDTQYF. The CDR3 coding sequence is TGTGCCAGCAGTGAGCGAGCGACAGATACGCAGTATTTT. V is TRBV6-4 and J is TRBJ2-3; D gene uncertain. Trimming took 3 bases from V and 3 from J, leaving 7 bases between them. Germline V gives CDR1 MRHNA, CDR2 SNTAGT. This CDR3 has 13 amino acids.

This chain connects TRBV4-3 to TRBJ2-2, with a weak D call TRBD2 (6 bases). Germline V gene data show CDR1 as LGHNA and CDR2 as YSLEER. The CDR3 contains 17 residues. Trimming shortened V by 0 bases and J by 1 base, and 12 bases separated the two germline ends. The CDR3 bases are TGCGCCAGCAGCCAAGATCGGGCGGGGAAGAACACCGGGGAGCTGTTTTTT. This encodes CASSQDRAGKNTGELFF.

V gene TRBV7-8 combines with J gene TRBJ2-1, with TRBD2 identical over 11 bases. The V gene end was trimmed by 5 bases and the J gene end by 5 bases; junction bases not matched to a gene: 11. This CDR3 has 17 residues. CDR1 and CDR2 from the germline V gene are SGHVS and FQNEAQ. The CDR3 region is CASSLTSGAVGDNEQFF. DNA for the CDR3: TGTGCCAGCAGCCTGACTAGCGGGGCGGTAGGGGACAATGAGCAGTTCTTC.

V gene TRBV28 combines with J gene TRBJ1-3, with TRBD1 matching over 7 bases. Germline assignment: CDR1 MDHEN and CDR2 SYDVKM. There are 17 residues in the CDR3. Trimming removed 1 base from V and 2 bases from J; junction bases left unmatched: 8. CDR3 nucleotide sequence: TGTGCCAGCAGTTTATTGACAGGGCTGGGGCCTGGAAACACCATATATTTT. It is translated as CASSLLTGLGPGNTIYF. Drawing the rest from reference TRBV28 and TRBJ1-3, the complete variable domain is DVKVTQSSRYLVKRTGEKVFLECVQDMDHENMFWYRQDPGLGLRLIYFSYDVKMKEKGDIPEGYSVSREKKERFSLILESASTNQTSMYLCASSLLTGLGPGNTIYFGEGSWLTVV.

This clone was seen more than once but under ten times. The V and J genes are TRBV2 and TRBJ2-5; 10 nucleotides agree with TRBD2. Losses at the gene ends were 6 bases for V and 5 bases for J; bases not matched to a gene: 3. Germline CDR1 and CDR2: SNHLY and FYNNEI. This CDR3 comprises 13 residues. CDR3: CASSMGLAETQYF. The CDR3 DNA follows: TGTGCCAGCAGCATGGGACTAGCGGAGACCCAGTACTTC.

This clone was recorded a few times. The chain joins TRBV6-4 to TRBJ1-2; 7 bases fit TRBD1. The ends lost 6 bases at V and 6 bases at J; junction bases unmatched: 7. The CDR3 sequence is 13 residues long. Germline CDR1 MRHNA, CDR2 SNTAGT. The CDR3 sequence is CASRAGTANGYTF. CDR3 sequence (DNA): TGTGCCAGCAGGGCCGGGACAGCAAATGGCTACACCTTC.

The J gene is TRBJ1-1, the V gene TRBV29-1; D call uncertain. The CDR3 is made up of 12 amino acids. Germline values: CDR1 SQVTM, CDR2 ANQGSEA. Trimming shortened V by 3 bases and J by 4 bases, and 9 bases separated the two germline ends. This CDR3 reads CSVDGILTEAFF. In DNA form, the CDR3 reads TGCAGCGTTGATGGTATACTCACTGAAGCTTTCTTT.

This clone was picked up one time. This chain joins TRBV4-2 and TRBJ1-1, with a tentative D call TRBD1 (5 bases). Germline V gene sequence: CDR1 LGHNA, CDR2 YNFKEQ. The CDR3 totals 17 residues. V was trimmed by 3 bases and J by 0 bases, leaving 17 bases between them. The CDR3 region is CASSQAQGAGMNTEAFF. CDR3 nucleotide sequence: TGTGCCAGCAGCCAGGCTCAGGGTGCTGGGATGAACACTGAAGCTTTCTTT.

The chain uses TRBV13 and TRBJ1-3; TRBD1 matches 10 bases. Losses at the gene ends were 6 bases for V and 1 base for J; bases not matched to a gene: 3. The CDR3 is 15 residues long. Germline assignment: CDR1 PRHDT and CDR2 FYEKMQ (reference sequence). The chain's CDR3 is CASSRTGGSGNTIYF. The CDR3 nucleotides read TGTGCCAGCAGTCGGACAGGGGGTTCTGGAAACACCATATATTTT.

This chain joins TRBV14 and TRBJ1-2; 7 bases agree with TRBD1. Unmatched junction bases numbered 12, after V lost 4 bases and J lost 4 bases. CDR1 SGHDN and CDR2 FVKESK come from the germline V gene. This CDR3 has 16 residues. The CDR3 region is CASSLLNRGQSYGYTF. CDR3 coding DNA: TGTGCCAGCAGCCTCCTAAACCGGGGACAGTCCTATGGCTACACCTTC.

This chain joins TRBV6-1 and TRBJ2-3; possible D gene TRBD1, 6 bases. Per germline, CDR1 MNHNS and CDR2 SASEGT. This CDR3 region has 16 residues. Trimming took 4 bases from V and 1 from J, leaving 15 bases between them. The CDR3 nucleotides are TGTGCCAGCAGTGGTCCAGGGGCCGCCCGCACAGATACGCAGTATTTT. It codes for CASSGPGAARTDTQYF.